A selection of T cell receptor beta chains follows, all from one sample in a study of OX40 agonist ivuxolimab in advanced cancers. Generated by immunoSEQ multiplex PCR, the TCRdb table keeps only in-frame clones and is missing some. The data show approximately 100,000 clones, about 90% seen once. The sequences come from CD4+ or CD8+ T cells sorted from blood, collected in a trial of the OX40 agonist ivuxolimab. These receptor sequences come from an adult with an advanced solid tumor such as melanoma, head and neck, liver or kidney cancer. Each CDR3 is given with its conserved first and last residue.

TRBJ2-5,TRBV29-1,CSVAVLAGGETQYF
TRBJ2-5,TRBV7-2,CASSLVVRSSGRVRETQYF
TRBJ2-1,TRBV10-2,CASRPPDQGEFF
TRBJ2-6,TRBV2,CASGLAGFLSGANVLTF
TRBJ2-2,TRBV18,CASSGYTSNTGELFF
TRBJ2-7,TRBV11-3,CASSLVSGHPYEQYF
TRBJ2-6,TRBV5-1,CASSLEQGLSGANVLTF
TRBJ2-1,TRBV11-1,CASSSGITSYNEQFF
TRBJ1-4,TRBV6-5,CASSQGRDEKLFF
TRBJ1-5,TRBV7-2,CASSLGGGINQPQHF
TRBJ2-5,TRBV9,CASSGGLAGETQYF
TRBJ2-3,TRBV19,CASSINGMGTDTQYF
TRBJ2-3,TRBV6-4,CASSVAVTDTQYF
TRBJ2-5,TRBV27,CASSTGGVKTQYF
TRBJ1-2,TRBV6-1,CASSERQGGSDGYTF
TRBJ2-3,TRBV5-6,CASSLLSGRSVNTDTQYF
TRBJ1-4,TRBV19,CASWDRSEKLFF
TRBJ2-5,TRBV7-2,CASSLWVQETQYF
TRBJ2-3,TRBV7-9,CASSFWTSGKDTQYF
TRBJ2-7,TRBV7-2,CASSFSSGGSTPSYEQYF
TRBJ2-2,TRBV29-1,CSVEAEVAGGPDGELFF
TRBJ2-1,TRBV15,CATSRDLQLALYNEQFF
TRBJ2-1,TRBV29-1,CSVVLAVYNEQFF
TRBJ2-3,TRBV2,CASSEGLAGPGDTQYF
TRBJ2-2,TRBV7-9,CASSPRTSGILNTGELFF
TRBJ2-1,TRBV28,CASTPSLAGANEQFF